Listed here is a single TCR beta chain. Which antigen it targets is not known. The input lacks base qualities; no much larger clone sits a single base away. Reading the label with the study, this specimen's treatment or condition is: live attenuated yellow fever vaccine strain. At each blood-draw timepoint, two biological replicates of bulk PBMCs were obtained. A standard Ficoll-Paque protocol was used to isolate PBMCs from peripheral blood. RNA was extracted with TriZol from bulk PBMCs, CD4 and CD8 fractions, and dextramer-positive and dextramer-negative fractions. TCR cDNA was synthesized by 5'RACE template switching, through which a universal primer site and unique molecular identifiers were introduced. cDNA synthesis was primed from both the TCR alpha and TCR beta constant segments. Two PCR steps were used to amplify libraries, with sample barcodes and sequencing adapters being added in the second step. Libraries were sequenced on Illumina HiSeq 2500 (2x100 bp) or NovaSeq (2x150 bp). The paper's data handling went like this. MIGEC handled demultiplexing of reads and collapsing into UMI consensus sequences, while MiXCR performed V(D)J alignment. Vaccine-responding clonotypes were defined with edgeR using replicate PBMC samples, requiring FDR below 0.01 and a log2 fold change above 5 up to day 15. Each bulk clonotype received a CD4 or CD8 identity based on whether the sequenced CD4 or CD8 repertoire contained that clonotype at higher abundance. In-frame beta chains were kept once TCRdb had trimmed the public reads at Q25 with fastp and called clones with MiXCR. Entries are consolidated by CDR3 protein sequence, retaining the most common genes and DNA. The V and J calls come from TCRdb's annotation, not from the publication. The sample includes around 550,000 distinct CDR3 sequences, with about a fifth observed a single time. The ten largest clones represent roughly 13% of the sample.

CDR1 KGHSH and CDR2 LQKENI were looked up in the germline V gene. From the cysteine through the phenylalanine, the CDR3 covers 18 amino acids. The DNA shown is the 54-base CDR3, in frame from base 1. The junction shows trimming of 1 base on V and 0 bases on J, plus 17 bases between the germline ends. The data were taken from a study of T cells after yellow fever vaccination (dated by TCRdb to between 2019 and 2020). Study-wide context: The SMART-Seq v4 Ultra Low Input RNA kit was used to prepare libraries from fractions with low cell numbers. To follow T-cell clones before and after both primary and booster YFV17D yellow fever vaccination, bulk TCR alpha and beta repertoires underwent longitudinal sequencing. Blood was drawn at multiple timepoints before and after primary and secondary immunization, with bulk PBMC replicates and cell subsets isolated. Two healthy male donors, one aged 18 to 29 and one aged 30 to 39 years, were included in the cohort.

The research as a whole found: Only a couple of donors were included in the study, so the extent to which the findings can be generalized is limited. Computational filtering was needed because FACS-sorted repertoires could contain abundant contaminating clonotypes from the bulk population. A small fraction of clonotypes appeared in both the CD4 and CD8 compartments, likely as a result of convergent recombination. Most clones expanded after primary vaccination (96% of CD4 and 70% to 90% of CD8) were re-detected after the booster, suggesting that broad memory maintenance occurred. The secondary T-cell response was weaker than the primary response but faster, peaking on day 5 instead of day 15.

The V gene is TRBV18 and the J gene is TRBJ2-3; a confident D gene designation cannot be given. The sequence derives from a young man who received the YFV17D yellow fever vaccine. The source was PBMCs, collected 15 days after the yellow fever booster vaccination. The CDR3 region has the sequence CASSPRQPGDLSTDTQYF. The DNA sequence is TGTGCCAGCTCACCACGTCAGCCGGGTGATCTTAGCACAGATACGCAGTATTTT.